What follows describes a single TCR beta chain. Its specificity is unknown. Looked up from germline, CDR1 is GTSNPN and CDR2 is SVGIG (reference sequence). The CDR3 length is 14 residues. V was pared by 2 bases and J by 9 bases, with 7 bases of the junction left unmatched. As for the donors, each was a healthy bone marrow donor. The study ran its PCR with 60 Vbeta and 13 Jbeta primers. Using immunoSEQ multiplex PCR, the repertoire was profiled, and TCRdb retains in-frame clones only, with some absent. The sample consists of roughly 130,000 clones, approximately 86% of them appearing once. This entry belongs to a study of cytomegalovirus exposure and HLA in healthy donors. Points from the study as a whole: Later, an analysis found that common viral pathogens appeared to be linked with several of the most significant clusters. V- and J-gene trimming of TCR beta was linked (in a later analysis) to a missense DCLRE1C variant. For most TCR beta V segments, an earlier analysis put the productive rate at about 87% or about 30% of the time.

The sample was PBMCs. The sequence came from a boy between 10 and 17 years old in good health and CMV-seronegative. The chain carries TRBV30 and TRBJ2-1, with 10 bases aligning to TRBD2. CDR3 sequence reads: CAWSSSGSSGEQFF. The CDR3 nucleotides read TGTGCCTGGAGTTCTAGCGGGAGCTCTGGTGAGCAGTTCTTC.